The present T cell receptor (beta chain) was sequenced within a study of blood T cells in healthy people across ages. With a J-beta primer mix and a sample-barcoded 5' primer, a second PCR ran roughly 6 to 12 cycles. TCRdb reprocessed the 5' RACE reads via MiXCR and lists one record per CDR3 protein. The repertoire holds about 760,000 distinct CDR3 sequences, with 56% as singletons. Looked up from germline, CDR1 is SGHTA and CDR2 is FQGTGA. The V gene end was trimmed by 5 bases and the J gene end by 2 bases; junction bases not matched to a gene: 9. The CDR3 consists of 16 residues. The sequenced sample consisted of blood. The source is a man in his forties in good health. The chain couples TRBV7-3 to TRBJ2-3; 8 nucleotides line up with TRBD2. CDR3 DNA sequence: TGTGCCAGCAGCCGACGCATTAGCGGGGACACAGATACGCAGTATTTT. It encodes CASSRRISGDTDTQYF.